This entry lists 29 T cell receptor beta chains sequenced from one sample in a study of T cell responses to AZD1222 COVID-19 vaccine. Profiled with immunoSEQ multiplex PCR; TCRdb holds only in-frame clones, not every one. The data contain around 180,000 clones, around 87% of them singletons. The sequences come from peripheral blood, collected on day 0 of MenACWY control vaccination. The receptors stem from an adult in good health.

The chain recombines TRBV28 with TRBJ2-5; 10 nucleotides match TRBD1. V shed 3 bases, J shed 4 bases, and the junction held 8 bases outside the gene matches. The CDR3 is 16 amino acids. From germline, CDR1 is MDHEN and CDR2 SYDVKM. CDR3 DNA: TGTGCCAGCAGTTTTGTAGGGACAGGGGCCGGAGAGACCCAGTACTTC. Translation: CASSFVGTGAGETQYF.

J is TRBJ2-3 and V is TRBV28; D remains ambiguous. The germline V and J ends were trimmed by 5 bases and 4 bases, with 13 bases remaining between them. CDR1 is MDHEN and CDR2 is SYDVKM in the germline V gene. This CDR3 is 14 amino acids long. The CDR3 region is CASSAQMSADTQYF. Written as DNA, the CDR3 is TGTGCCAGCAGTGCCCAGATGTCGGCAGATACGCAGTATTTT. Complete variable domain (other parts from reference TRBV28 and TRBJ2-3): DVKVTQSSRYLVKRTGEKVFLECVQDMDHENMFWYRQDPGLGLRLIYFSYDVKMKEKGDIPEGYSVSREKKERFSLILESASTNQTSMYLCASSAQMSADTQYFGPGTRLTVL.

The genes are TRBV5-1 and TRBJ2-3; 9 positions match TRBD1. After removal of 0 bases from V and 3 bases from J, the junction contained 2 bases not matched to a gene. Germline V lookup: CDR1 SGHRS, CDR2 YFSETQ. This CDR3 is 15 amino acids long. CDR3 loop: CASSLVGQGTDTQYF. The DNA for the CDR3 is TGCGCCAGCAGCTTGGTGGGACAGGGAACAGATACGCAGTATTTT.

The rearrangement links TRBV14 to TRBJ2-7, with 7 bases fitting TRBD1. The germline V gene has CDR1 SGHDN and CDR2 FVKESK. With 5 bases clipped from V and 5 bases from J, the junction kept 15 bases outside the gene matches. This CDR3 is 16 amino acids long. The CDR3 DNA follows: TGTGCCAGCAGCACCCGACAGGGCCGGCGGGTCGACGAGCAGTACTTC. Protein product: CASSTRQGRRVDEQYF.

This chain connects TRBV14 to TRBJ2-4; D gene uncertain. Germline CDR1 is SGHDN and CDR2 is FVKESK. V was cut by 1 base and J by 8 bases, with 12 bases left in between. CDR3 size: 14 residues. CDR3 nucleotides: TGTGCCAGCAGCCAAGTTGGAGCCACGGACATTCAGTACTTC. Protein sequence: CASSQVGATDIQYF. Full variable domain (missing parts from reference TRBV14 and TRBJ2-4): EAGVTQFPSHSVIEKGQTVTLRCDPISGHDNLYWYRRVMGKEIKFLLHFVKESKQDESGMPNNRFLAERTGGTYSTLKVQPAELEDSGVYFCASSQVGATDIQYFGAGTRLSVL.

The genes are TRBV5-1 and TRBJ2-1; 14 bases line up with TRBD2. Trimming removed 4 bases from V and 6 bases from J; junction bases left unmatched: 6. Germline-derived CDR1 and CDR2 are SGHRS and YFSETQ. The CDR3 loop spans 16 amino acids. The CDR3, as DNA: TGCGCCAGCAGCCCTTTCGGACTAGCGGGGGGCAATGAGCAGTTCTTC. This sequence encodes CASSPFGLAGGNEQFF.

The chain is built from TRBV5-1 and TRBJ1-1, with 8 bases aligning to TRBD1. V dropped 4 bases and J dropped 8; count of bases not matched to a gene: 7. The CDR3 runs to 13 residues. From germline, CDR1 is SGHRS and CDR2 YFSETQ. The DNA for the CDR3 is TGCGCCAGCAGCCGCTCACAGGGGGTGGAAGCTTTCTTT. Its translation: CASSRSQGVEAFF.

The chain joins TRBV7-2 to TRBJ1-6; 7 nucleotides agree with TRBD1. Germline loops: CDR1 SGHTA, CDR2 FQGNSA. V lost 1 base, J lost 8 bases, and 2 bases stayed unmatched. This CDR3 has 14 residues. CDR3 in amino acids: CASSLGGGYSPLHF. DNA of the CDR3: TGTGCCAGCAGCTTAGGAGGGGGCTATTCACCCCTCCACTTT.

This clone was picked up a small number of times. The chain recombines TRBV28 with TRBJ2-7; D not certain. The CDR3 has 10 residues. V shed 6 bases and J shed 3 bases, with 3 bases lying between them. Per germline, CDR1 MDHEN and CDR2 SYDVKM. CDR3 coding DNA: TGTGCCAGCAGCCGCTACGAGCAGTACTTC. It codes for CASSRYEQYF.

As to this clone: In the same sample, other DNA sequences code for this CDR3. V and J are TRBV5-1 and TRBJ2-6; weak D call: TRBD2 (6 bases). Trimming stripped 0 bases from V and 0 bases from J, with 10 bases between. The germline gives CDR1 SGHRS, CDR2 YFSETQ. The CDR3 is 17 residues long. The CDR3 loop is CASSLGGTGSGANVLTF. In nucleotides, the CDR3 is TGCGCCAGCAGCTTGGGCGGGACCGGCTCTGGGGCCAACGTCCTGACTTTC.

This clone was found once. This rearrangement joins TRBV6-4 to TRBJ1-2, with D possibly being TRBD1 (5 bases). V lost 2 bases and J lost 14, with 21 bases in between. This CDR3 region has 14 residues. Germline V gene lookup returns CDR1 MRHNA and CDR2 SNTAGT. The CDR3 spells CASSDGGIRFYGTF. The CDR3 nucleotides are TGTGCCAGCAGTGACGGGGGGATTCGGTTTTATGGGACCTTC.

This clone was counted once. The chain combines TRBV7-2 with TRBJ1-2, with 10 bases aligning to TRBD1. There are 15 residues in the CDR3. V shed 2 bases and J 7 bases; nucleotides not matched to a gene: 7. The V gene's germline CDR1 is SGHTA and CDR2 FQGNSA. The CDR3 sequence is CASSLKGQGLGGYTF. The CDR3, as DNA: TGTGCCAGCAGCTTAAAGGGACAGGGGCTGGGTGGCTACACCTTC.

In DNA, the CDR3 is TGTGCCAGCAGTTTAAGGCGGGGGACTAGCACAGATACGCAGTATTTT. This gives the protein CASSLRRGTSTDTQYF. The rearrangement uses TRBV28 and TRBJ2-3; 7 positions agree with TRBD2. V lost 2 bases, J lost 0 bases, and 5 bases stayed unmatched. The CDR3 totals 16 residues. Per germline, CDR1 MDHEN and CDR2 SYDVKM.

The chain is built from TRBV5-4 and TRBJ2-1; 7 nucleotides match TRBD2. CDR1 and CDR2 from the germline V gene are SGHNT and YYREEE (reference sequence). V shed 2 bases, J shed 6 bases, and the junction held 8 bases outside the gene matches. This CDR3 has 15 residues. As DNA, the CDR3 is TGTGCCAGCAGCTTCGGGGGGAGCCCGGTCAATGAGCAGTTCTTC. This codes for CASSFGGSPVNEQFF.

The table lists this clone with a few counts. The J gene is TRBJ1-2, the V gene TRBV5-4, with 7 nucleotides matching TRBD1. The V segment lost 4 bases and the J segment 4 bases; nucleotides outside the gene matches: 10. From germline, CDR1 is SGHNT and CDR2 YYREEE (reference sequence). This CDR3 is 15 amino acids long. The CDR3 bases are TGTGCCAGCAGCGCCCCCGACAGGGTGGCCTATGGCTACACCTTC. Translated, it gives CASSAPDRVAYGYTF. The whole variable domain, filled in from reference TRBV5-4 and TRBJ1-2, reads ETGVTQSPTHLIKTRGQQVTLRCSSQSGHNTVSWYQQALGQGPQFIFQYYREEENGRGNFPPRFSGLQFPNYSSELNVNALELDDSALYLCASSAPDRVAYGYTFGSGTRLTVV.

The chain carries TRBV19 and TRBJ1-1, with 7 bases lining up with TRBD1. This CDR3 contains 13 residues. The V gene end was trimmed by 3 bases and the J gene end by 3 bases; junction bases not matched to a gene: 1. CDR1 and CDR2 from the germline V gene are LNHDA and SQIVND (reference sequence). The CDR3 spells CASSMTGYTEAFF. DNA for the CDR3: TGTGCCAGTAGTATGACAGGGTACACTGAAGCTTTCTTT.

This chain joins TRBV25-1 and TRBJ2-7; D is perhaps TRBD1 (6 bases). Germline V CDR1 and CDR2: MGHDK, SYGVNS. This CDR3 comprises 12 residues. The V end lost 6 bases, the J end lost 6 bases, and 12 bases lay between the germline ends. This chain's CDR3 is CASRGQSSEQYF. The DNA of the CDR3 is TGTGCCAGCAGAGGACAGTCGAGCGAGCAGTACTTC.

Written as DNA, the CDR3 is TGTGCCAGCAGTTTCCAGGGATTGAACACCGGGGAGCTGTTTTTT. It encodes CASSFQGLNTGELFF. This chain links TRBV5-4 with TRBJ2-2; tentatively, D is TRBD1 (5 bases). The CDR3 runs to 15 residues. Per germline, CDR1 SGHNT and CDR2 YYREEE (reference sequence). V was cut by 5 bases and J by 1 base, with 12 bases left in between.

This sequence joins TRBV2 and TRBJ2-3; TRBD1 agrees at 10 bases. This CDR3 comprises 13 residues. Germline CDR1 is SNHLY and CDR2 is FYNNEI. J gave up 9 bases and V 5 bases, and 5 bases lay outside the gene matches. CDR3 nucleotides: TGTGCCAGCAGTAGGGACAGGGGTTTCACGCAGTATTTT. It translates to CASSRDRGFTQYF.

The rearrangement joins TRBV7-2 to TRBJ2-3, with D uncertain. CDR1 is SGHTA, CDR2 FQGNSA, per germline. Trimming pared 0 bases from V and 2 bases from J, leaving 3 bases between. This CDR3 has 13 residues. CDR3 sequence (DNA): TGTGCCAGCAGCTTAGCGTACACAGATACGCAGTATTTT. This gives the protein CASSLAYTDTQYF.

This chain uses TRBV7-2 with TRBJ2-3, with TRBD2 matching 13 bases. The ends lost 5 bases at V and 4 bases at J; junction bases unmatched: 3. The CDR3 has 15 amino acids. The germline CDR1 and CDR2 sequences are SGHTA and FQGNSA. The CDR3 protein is CASSKGLAGPDTQYF. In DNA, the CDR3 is TGTGCCAGCAGCAAGGGACTAGCGGGACCAGATACGCAGTATTTT.

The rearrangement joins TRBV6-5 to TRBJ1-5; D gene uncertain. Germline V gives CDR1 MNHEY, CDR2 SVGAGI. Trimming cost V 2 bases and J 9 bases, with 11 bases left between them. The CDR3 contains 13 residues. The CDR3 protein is CASSYPRRLPQHF. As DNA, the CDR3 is TGTGCCAGCAGTTACCCCCGTAGACTGCCCCAGCATTTT.

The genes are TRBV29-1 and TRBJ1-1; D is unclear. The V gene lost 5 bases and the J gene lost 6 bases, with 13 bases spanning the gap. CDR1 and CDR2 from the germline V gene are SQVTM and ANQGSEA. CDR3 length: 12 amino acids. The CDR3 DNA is TGCAGCGTTAGTTCGGTTAGCGCTGAAGCTTTCTTT. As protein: CSVSSVSAEAFF.

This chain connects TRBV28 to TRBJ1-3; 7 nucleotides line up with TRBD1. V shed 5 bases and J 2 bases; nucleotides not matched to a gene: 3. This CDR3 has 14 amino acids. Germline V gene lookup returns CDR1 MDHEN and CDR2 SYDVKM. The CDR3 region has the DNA TGTGCCAGCAGTGCTGGGACAGCTGGAAACACCATATATTTT. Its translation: CASSAGTAGNTIYF.

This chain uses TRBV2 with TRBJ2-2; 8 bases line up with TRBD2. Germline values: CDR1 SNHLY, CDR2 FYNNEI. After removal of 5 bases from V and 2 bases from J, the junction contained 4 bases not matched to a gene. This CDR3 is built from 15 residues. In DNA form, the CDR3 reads TGTGCCAGCAGTTCAGCGGGGGCCAACACCGGGGAGCTGTTTTTT. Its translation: CASSSAGANTGELFF.

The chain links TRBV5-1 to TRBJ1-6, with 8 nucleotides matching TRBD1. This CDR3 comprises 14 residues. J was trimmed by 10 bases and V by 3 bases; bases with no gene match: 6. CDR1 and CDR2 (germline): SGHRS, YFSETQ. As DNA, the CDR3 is TGCGCCAGCAGCTCCGGGACAGGCCGGTCACCCCTCCACTTT. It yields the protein CASSSGTGRSPLHF.

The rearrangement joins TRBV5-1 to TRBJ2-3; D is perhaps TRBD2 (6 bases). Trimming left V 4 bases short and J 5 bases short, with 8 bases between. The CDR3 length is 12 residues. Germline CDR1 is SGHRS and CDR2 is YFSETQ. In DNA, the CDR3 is TGCGCCAGCAGCGGGGGGAGAGATACGCAGTATTTT. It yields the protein CASSGGRDTQYF.

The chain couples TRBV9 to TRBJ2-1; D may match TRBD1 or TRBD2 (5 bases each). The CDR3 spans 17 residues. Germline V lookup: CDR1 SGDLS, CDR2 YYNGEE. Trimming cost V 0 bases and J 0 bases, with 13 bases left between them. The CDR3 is CASSVVGEVDSYNEQFF. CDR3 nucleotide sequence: TGTGCCAGCAGCGTAGTGGGGGAAGTAGACTCCTACAATGAGCAGTTCTTC.

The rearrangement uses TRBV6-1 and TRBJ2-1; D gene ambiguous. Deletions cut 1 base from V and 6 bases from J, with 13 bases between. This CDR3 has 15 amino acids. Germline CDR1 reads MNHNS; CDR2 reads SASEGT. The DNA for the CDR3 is TGTGCCAGCAGTGAAGGCAAATTCGATTCCAATGAGCAGTTCTTC. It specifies CASSEGKFDSNEQFF.